A selection of T cell receptor beta chains follows, all from one sample in a study of naive and memory T cell subsets. TCRdb re-called the UMI-ligation and nested PCR reads through MiXCR, storing one row per CDR3 protein. This sample has tens of thousands of distinct CDR3 sequences; around 10% occur once, and the top ten carry around a sixth. Input material: effector memory CD4+ T cells from blood. The receptors shown here come from a human donor in good health. The CDR3 runs from the conserved cysteine through the conserved F or W. A D gene is named only where the DNA matches it firmly. Size values are once, few and many counts, or a class for expanded clones, and some rows have none.

-	TRBV24-1	TRBJ2-3	many	CATSERDSIPDTQYF	TGTGCCACCAGTGAACGGGATTCCATACCAGATACGCAGTATTTT
TRBD1	TRBV7-9	TRBJ1-2	many	CASSSRQGGYTF	TGTGCCAGCAGCTCGAGACAGGGCGGCTACACCTTC
-	TRBV6-5	TRBJ1-6	many	CASSYGQLLNSPLHF	TGTGCCAGCAGTTATGGTCAGCTCTTAAATTCACCCCTCCACTTT
-	TRBV2	TRBJ2-2	many	CASRGGGGTNTGELFF	TGTGCCAGCAGAGGGGGAGGCGGGACAAACACCGGGGAGCTGTTTTTT
-	TRBV28	TRBJ1-2	few	CASSEEGWNYGYTF	TGTGCCAGCAGTGAGGAGGGCTGGAACTATGGCTACACCTTC
-	TRBV6-6	TRBJ2-7	-	CATLFHGASYEQYF	TGTGCCACCCTGTTTCACGGGGCCTCCTACGAGCAGTACTTC
TRBD2	TRBV4-1	TRBJ2-2	-	CASSQGGLAGVGTGELFF	TGCGCCAGCAGCCAAGGGGGACTAGCGGGAGTAGGCACCGGGGAGCTGTTTTTT
-	TRBV2	TRBJ2-1	many	CASSLYGEQFF	TGTGCCAGCAGTCTGTACGGTGAGCAGTTCTTC
TRBD2	TRBV12-3/TRBV12-4	TRBJ2-7	-	CASSLAGGGYEQYF	TGTGCCAGCAGTTTAGCCGGCGGGGGCTACGAGCAGTACTTC
-	TRBV20-1	TRBJ2-7	medium-sized	CSARDRTAYQTLSYEQYF	TGCAGTGCTAGAGATCGGACAGCTTATCAGACCCTCTCCTACGAGCAGTACTTC
-	TRBV28	TRBJ2-3	many	CASSPSRGGGASTDTQYF	TGTGCCAGCAGTCCGTCAAGGGGGGGAGGGGCTAGCACAGATACGCAGTATTTT
TRBD2	TRBV20-1	TRBJ2-3	few	CSALLGLADTQYF	TGCAGTGCTCTTCTTGGACTAGCAGATACGCAGTATTTT
TRBD1	TRBV7-2	TRBJ1-3	many	CASSSGTGANTIYF	TGTGCCAGCAGCTCCGGGACAGGGGCAAACACCATATATTTT
-	TRBV7-7	TRBJ2-1	few	CASSLVATSSYNEQFF	TGTGCTAGCAGCTTAGTTGCGACCAGCTCCTACAATGAGCAGTTCTTC
TRBD1	TRBV5-1	TRBJ2-2	-	CASRPGQGGSAGELFF	TGCGCCAGCAGACCGGGACAGGGAGGTTCCGCCGGGGAGCTGTTTTTT
TRBD2	TRBV20-1	TRBJ2-3	few	CSARDLAGVRTDTQYF	TGCAGTGCTAGAGATCTAGCGGGAGTAAGGACCGATACGCAGTATTTT
-	TRBV30	TRBJ1-5	-	CAWSSYAGNQPQHF	TGTGCCTGGAGTTCGTACGCTGGCAATCAGCCCCAGCATTTT
TRBD1	TRBV13	TRBJ1-4	-	CASSQTGTGTRRKLFF	TGTGCCAGCAGCCAAACCGGGACAGGGACCCGTCGGAAACTGTTTTTT
-	TRBV29-1	TRBJ2-1	-	CSVLGLRNEQFF	TGCAGCGTCCTAGGGCTGCGGAATGAGCAGTTCTTC
-	TRBV3-1	TRBJ1-5	-	CASSQGRGSNQPQHF	TGTGCCAGCAGCCAAGGCAGGGGATCCAATCAGCCCCAGCATTTT
TRBD2	TRBV4-3	TRBJ2-1	many	CASSQVVSGSGGNEQFF	TGCGCCAGCAGCCAAGTCGTTAGCGGGAGTGGGGGCAATGAGCAGTTCTTC
-	TRBV12-3/TRBV12-4	TRBJ2-3	many	CASSLGDSDTQYF	TGTGCCAGCAGTTTAGGGGACTCCGATACGCAGTATTTT
-	TRBV11-1	TRBJ2-7	many	CASSLNSDYEQYF	TGTGCCAGCAGCTTAAATTCGGACTACGAGCAGTACTTC
TRBD1	TRBV12-3/TRBV12-4	TRBJ2-7	few	CASSFGGQGWYEQYF	TGTGCCAGCAGTTTTGGGGGACAGGGGTGGTACGAGCAGTACTTC
-	TRBV20-1	TRBJ1-5	many	CSARVGQLLNQPQHF	TGCAGTGCTAGAGTAGGACAGCTACTCAATCAGCCCCAGCATTTT
-	TRBV20-1	TRBJ1-5	many	CSAGQPQHF	TGCAGTGCGGGTCAGCCCCAGCATTTT
-	TRBV7-9	TRBJ2-7	few	CASSPTDRSYEQYF	TGTGCCAGCAGCCCAACGGACAGAAGCTACGAGCAGTACTTC
-	TRBV3-1	TRBJ1-1	-	CASSQDSALGNTEAFF	TGTGCCAGCAGCCAAGATTCTGCCTTGGGAAACACTGAAGCTTTCTTT
-	TRBV29-1	TRBJ1-6	many	CSVHLGAGPNSPLHF	TGCAGCGTCCACCTGGGGGCAGGCCCTAATTCACCCCTCCACTTT
TRBD1	TRBV20-1	TRBJ1-1	-	CSATRQGGVMNTEAFF	TGCAGTGCTACCCGGCAGGGGGGCGTCATGAACACTGAAGCTTTCTTT
TRBD2	TRBV20-1	TRBJ2-3	-	CSASNRQGGLAGERTTDTQYF	TGCAGTGCCTCTAATCGGCAGGGGGGACTAGCGGGAGAGAGGACCACAGATACGCAGTATTTT
-	TRBV3-1	TRBJ2-6	-	CASKRGTANVLTF	TGTGCCAGCAAACGTGGAACGGCCAACGTCCTGACTTTC
-	TRBV20-1	TRBJ1-2	few	CSATDSSFYGYTF	TGCAGTGCTACCGACAGCTCCTTCTATGGCTACACCTTC
TRBD2	TRBV3-1	TRBJ2-1	many	CASSRLGGLAGGPRYNEQFF	TGTGCCAGCAGCCGACTAGGGGGACTAGCGGGGGGGCCCAGGTACAATGAGCAGTTCTTC
TRBD1	TRBV5-4	TRBJ2-3	few	CASSWDSPDTQYF	TGTGCCAGCAGCTGGGACAGCCCAGATACGCAGTATTTT
TRBD1	TRBV7-2	TRBJ2-1	-	CASSPQTGWNEQFF	TGTGCCAGCAGCCCCCAGACAGGGTGGAATGAGCAGTTCTTC
TRBD1	TRBV6-2/TRBV6-3	TRBJ2-7	many	CASSRQGSSYEQYF	TGTGCCAGCAGTAGACAGGGGTCCTCCTACGAGCAGTACTTC
-	TRBV6-2/TRBV6-3	TRBJ2-5	many	CASSYPAQRLYQETQYF	TGTGCCAGCAGTTACCCCGCCCAGCGGCTCTACCAAGAGACCCAGTACTTC
TRBD1	TRBV18	TRBJ1-1	-	CASSPRQGSAEAFF	TGTGCCAGCTCACCACGACAGGGGTCGGCTGAAGCTTTCTTT
-	TRBV20-1	TRBJ1-5	few	CSAAPGHMNQPQHF	TGCAGTGCTGCCCCGGGACACATGAATCAGCCCCAGCATTTT
TRBD2	TRBV7-2	TRBJ2-1	many	CASSSSFSGGAREQFF	TGTGCCAGCAGCTCTTCCTTTAGCGGGGGGGCTCGAGAGCAGTTCTTC
-	TRBV11-2	TRBJ1-1	few	CASSLGFTVRGTEAFF	TGTGCCAGCAGCTTAGGATTTACAGTCCGGGGCACTGAAGCTTTCTTT
TRBD1	TRBV6-1	TRBJ2-1	-	CASRSGQGGYNEQFF	TGTGCCAGCAGATCCGGACAGGGGGGTTACAATGAGCAGTTCTTC
-	TRBV12-3/TRBV12-4	TRBJ1-2	many	CASTRGVGDGYTF	TGTGCCAGCACCCGGGGTGTCGGAGACGGCTACACCTTC
-	TRBV14	TRBJ2-5	many	CASSQNRGQETQYF	TGTGCCAGCAGCCAGAACCGGGGACAAGAGACCCAGTACTTC
-	TRBV5-1	TRBJ2-2	many	CASSLQGPDHFANTGELFF	TGCGCCAGCAGCTTGCAGGGGCCGGACCATTTCGCGAACACCGGGGAGCTGTTTTTT
TRBD2	TRBV30	TRBJ2-3	many	CAWSRGGLAGLADTQYF	TGTGCCTGGAGTCGGGGAGGACTAGCGGGACTCGCAGATACGCAGTATTTT
TRBD2	TRBV7-8	TRBJ2-1	few	CASSFSAGGVNNEQFF	TGTGCCAGCAGCTTCTCTGCGGGGGGGGTTAACAATGAGCAGTTCTTC
-	TRBV7-2	TRBJ2-3	-	CASMLSQAGDTQYF	TGTGCCAGCATGCTTTCCCAAGCTGGAGATACGCAGTATTTT
-	TRBV25-1	TRBJ2-1	few	CASSEKSGTPSYNEQFF	TGTGCCAGCAGTGAAAAATCCGGGACACCTTCCTACAATGAGCAGTTCTTC
-	TRBV5-1	TRBJ1-1	many	CASSLWADTYGTEAFF	TGCGCCAGCAGCTTGTGGGCAGACACGTATGGCACTGAAGCTTTCTTT
-	TRBV12-3/TRBV12-4	TRBJ2-3	-	CAIYPISGTDTQYF	TGTGCCATCTATCCCATCTCGGGCACAGATACGCAGTATTTT
-	TRBV7-9	TRBJ1-2	-	CASSLDAGYGYTF	TGTGCCAGCAGCTTAGATGCAGGGTATGGCTACACCTTC
-	TRBV7-2	TRBJ2-5	many	CASSFGLSETQYF	TGTGCCAGCAGCTTCGGCCTGAGCGAGACCCAGTACTTC